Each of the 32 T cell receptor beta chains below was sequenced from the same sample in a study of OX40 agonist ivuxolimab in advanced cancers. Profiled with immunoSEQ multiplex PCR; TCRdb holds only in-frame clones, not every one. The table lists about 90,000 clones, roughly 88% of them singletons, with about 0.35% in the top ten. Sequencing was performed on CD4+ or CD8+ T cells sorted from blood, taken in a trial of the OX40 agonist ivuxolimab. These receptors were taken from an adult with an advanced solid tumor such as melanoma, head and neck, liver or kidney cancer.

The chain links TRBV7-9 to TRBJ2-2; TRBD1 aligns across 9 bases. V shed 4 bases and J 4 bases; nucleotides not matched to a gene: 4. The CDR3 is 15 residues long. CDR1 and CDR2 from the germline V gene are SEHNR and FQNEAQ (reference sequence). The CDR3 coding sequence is TGTGCCAGCAGCTCCCGGGACAGGGTCACCGGGGAGCTGTTTTTT. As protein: CASSSRDRVTGELFF.

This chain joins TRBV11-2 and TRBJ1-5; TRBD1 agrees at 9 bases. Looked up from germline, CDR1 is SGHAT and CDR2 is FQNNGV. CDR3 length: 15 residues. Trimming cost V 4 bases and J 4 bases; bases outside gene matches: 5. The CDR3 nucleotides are TGTGCCAGCAGCTCTAGGACAGGGGTTAATCAGCCCCAGCATTTT. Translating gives CASSSRTGVNQPQHF.

CDR3 region: CAWTGWSTDTQYF. The CDR3 DNA sequence: TGTGCCTGGACAGGGTGGAGCACAGATACGCAGTATTTT. The chain is built from TRBV30 and TRBJ2-3; weak D call: TRBD1 (5 bases). Between the trimmed V and J ends, which lost 4 bases and 0 bases, there was a span of 8 bases. CDR3 length equals 13 residues. Germline V gene lookup returns CDR1 GTSNPN and CDR2 SVGIG (reference sequence).

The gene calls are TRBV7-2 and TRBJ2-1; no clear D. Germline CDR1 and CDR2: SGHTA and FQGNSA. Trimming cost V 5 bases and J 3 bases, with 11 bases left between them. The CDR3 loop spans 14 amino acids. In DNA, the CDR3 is TGTGCCAGCAGCCCTCCCCCCCTCTACAATGAGCAGTTCTTC. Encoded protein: CASSPPPLYNEQFF. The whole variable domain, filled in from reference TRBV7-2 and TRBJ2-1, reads GAGVSQSPSNKVTEKGKDVELRCDPISGHTALYWYRQSLGQGLEFLIYFQGNSAPDKSGLPSDRFSAERTGGSVSTLTIQRTQQEDSAVYLCASSPPPLYNEQFFGPGTRLTVL.

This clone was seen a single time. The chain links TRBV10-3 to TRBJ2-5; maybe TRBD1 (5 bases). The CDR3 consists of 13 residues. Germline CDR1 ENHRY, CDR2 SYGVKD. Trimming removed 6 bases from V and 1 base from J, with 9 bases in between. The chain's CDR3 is CAISDSFQETQYF. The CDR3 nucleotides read TGTGCCATCAGCGACAGTTTCCAAGAGACCCAGTACTTC.

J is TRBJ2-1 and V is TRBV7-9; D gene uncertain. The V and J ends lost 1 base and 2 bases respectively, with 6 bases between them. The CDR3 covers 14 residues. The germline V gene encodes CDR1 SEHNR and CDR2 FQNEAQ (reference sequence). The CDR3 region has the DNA TGTGCCAGCAGCTTAGGTACAGCCTACAATGAGCAGTTCTTC. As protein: CASSLGTAYNEQFF.

CDR3 sequence: CAIGGQGPGYGYTF. CDR3 coding DNA: TGTGCCATCGGAGGACAGGGTCCGGGGTATGGCTACACCTTC. The V call is TRBV10-3, the J call TRBJ1-2; 8 bases agree with TRBD1. The CDR3 extends over 14 amino acids. J gave up 5 bases and V 8 bases, and 10 bases lay outside the gene matches. Germline CDR1 reads ENHRY; CDR2 reads SYGVKD.

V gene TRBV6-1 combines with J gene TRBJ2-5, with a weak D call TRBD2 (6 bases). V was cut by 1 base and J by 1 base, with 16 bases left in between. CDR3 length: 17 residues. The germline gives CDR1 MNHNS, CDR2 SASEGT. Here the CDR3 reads CASSEVRGGGRQETQYF. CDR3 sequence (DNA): TGTGCCAGCAGTGAAGTGAGGGGAGGCGGGCGCCAAGAGACCCAGTACTTC.

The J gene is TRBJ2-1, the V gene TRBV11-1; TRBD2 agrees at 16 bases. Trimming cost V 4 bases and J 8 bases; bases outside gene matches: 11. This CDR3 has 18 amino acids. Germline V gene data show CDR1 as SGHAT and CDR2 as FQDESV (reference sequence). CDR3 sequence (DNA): TGTGCCAGCAGCTCAAACGCGCCCGGGACTAGCGGGAGGGATGAGCAGTTCTTC. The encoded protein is CASSSNAPGTSGRDEQFF.

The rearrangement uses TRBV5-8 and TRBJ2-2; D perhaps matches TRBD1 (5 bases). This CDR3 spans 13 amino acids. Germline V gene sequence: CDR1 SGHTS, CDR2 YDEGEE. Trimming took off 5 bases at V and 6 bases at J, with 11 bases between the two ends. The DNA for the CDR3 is TGTGCCAGCAGAACACAAGGGGCCGGGGAGCTGTTTTTT. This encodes CASRTQGAGELFF.

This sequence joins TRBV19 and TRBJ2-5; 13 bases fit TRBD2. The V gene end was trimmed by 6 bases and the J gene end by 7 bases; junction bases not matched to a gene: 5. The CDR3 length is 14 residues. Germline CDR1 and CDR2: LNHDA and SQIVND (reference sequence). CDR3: CASRETSGRMTQYF. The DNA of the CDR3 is TGTGCCAGTAGAGAGACTAGCGGGAGGATGACCCAGTACTTC.

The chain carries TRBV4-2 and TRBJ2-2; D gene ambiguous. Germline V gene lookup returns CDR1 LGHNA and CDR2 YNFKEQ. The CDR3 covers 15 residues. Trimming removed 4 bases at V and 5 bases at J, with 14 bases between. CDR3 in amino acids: CASSPQLIDTGELFF. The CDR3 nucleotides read TGTGCCAGCAGCCCCCAGTTGATAGATACCGGGGAGCTGTTTTTT.

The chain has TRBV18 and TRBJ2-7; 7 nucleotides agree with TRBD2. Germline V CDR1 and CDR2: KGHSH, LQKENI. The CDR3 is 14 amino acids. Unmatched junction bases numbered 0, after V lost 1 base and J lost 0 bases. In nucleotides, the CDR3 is TGTGCCAGCTCACCACGGGAGGGCTCCTACGAGCAGTACTTC. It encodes CASSPREGSYEQYF.

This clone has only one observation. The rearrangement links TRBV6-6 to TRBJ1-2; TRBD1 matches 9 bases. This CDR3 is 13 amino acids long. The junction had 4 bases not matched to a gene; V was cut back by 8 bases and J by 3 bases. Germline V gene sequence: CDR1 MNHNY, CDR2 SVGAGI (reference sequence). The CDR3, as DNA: TGTGCCAGCGGGGGACAGGGCGACTATGGCTACACCTTC. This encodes CASGGQGDYGYTF.

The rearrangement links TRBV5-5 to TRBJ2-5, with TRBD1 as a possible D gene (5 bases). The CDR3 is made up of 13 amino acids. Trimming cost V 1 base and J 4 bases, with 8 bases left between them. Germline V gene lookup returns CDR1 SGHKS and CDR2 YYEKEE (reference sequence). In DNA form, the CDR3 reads TGTGCCAGCAGCTTGCAGGGTTTAGAGACCCAGTACTTC. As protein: CASSLQGLETQYF.

The chain's CDR3 is CASSNISEYGYTF. CDR3 nucleotide sequence: TGTGCCAGTAGTAATATTAGCGAATATGGCTACACCTTC. J is TRBJ1-2 and V is TRBV19; D is undetermined. V shed 4 bases and J shed 5 bases, with 11 bases lying between them. The CDR3 has 13 residues. Germline CDR1 LNHDA, CDR2 SQIVND (reference sequence).

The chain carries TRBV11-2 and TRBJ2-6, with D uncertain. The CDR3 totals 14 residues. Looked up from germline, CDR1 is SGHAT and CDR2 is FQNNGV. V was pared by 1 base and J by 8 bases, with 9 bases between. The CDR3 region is CASSLVGVTNVLTF. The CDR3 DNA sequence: TGTGCCAGCAGCTTAGTTGGGGTTACCAACGTCCTGACTTTC.

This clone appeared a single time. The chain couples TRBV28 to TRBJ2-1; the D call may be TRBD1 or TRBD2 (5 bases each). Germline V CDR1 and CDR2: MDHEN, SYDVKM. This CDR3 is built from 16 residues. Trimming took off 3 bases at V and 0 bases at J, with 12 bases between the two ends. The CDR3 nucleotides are TGTGCCAGCAGTTTTTACGGGACCGCCTCCTACAATGAGCAGTTCTTC. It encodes CASSFYGTASYNEQFF.

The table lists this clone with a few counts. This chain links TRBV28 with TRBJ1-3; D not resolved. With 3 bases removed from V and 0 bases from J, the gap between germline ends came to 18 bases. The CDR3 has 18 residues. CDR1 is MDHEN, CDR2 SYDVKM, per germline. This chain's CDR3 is CASSFGPLMWVSGNTIYF. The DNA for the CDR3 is TGTGCCAGCAGTTTCGGACCCCTAATGTGGGTCTCTGGAAACACCATATATTTT.

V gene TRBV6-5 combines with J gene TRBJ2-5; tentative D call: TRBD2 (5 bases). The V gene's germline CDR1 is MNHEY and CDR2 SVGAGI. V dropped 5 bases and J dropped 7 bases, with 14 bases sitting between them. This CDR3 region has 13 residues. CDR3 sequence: CASSTLAAGTQYF. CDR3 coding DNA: TGTGCCAGCAGTACTCTAGCTGCGGGGACCCAGTACTTC.

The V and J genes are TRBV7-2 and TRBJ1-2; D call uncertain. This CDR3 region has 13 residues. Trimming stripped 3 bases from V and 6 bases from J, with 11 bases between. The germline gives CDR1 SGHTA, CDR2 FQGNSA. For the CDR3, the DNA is TGTGCCAGCAGCTTGGAACCGCGGAATGGCTACACCTTC. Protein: CASSLEPRNGYTF.

CDR3 DNA sequence: TGTGCCAGCAGCCCCGGGCCCCGCACAGATACGCAGTATTTT. Translation gives CASSPGPRTDTQYF. The gene calls are TRBV11-1 and TRBJ2-3; D is unclear. Trimming removed 5 bases from V and 1 base from J, with 10 bases in between. Germline V gene data show CDR1 as SGHAT and CDR2 as FQDESV (reference sequence). This CDR3 contains 14 residues. Full variable domain (remainder filled in from reference TRBV11-1 and TRBJ2-3): EAEVAQSPRYKITEKSQAVAFWCDPISGHATLYWYRQILGQGPELLVQFQDESVVDDSQLPKDRFSAERLKGVDSTLKIQPAELGDSAMYLCASSPGPRTDTQYFGPGTRLTVL.

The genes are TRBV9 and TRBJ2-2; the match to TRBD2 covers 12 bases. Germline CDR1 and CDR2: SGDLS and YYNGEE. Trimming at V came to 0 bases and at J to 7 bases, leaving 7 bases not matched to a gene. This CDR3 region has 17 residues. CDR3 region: CASSVGLAGGPHGELFF. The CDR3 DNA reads TGTGCCAGCAGCGTAGGCCTAGCGGGAGGGCCGCACGGGGAGCTGTTTTTT. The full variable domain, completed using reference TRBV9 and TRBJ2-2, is DSGVTQTPKHLITATGQRVTLRCSPRSGDLSVYWYQQSLDQGLQFLIQYYNGEERAKGNILERFSAQQFPDLHSELNLSSLELGDSALYFCASSVGLAGGPHGELFFGEGSRLTVL.

The CDR3 DNA follows: TGTGCCAGCAGTGACTCCGCCGGGGAGCTGTTTTTT. Encoded protein: CASSDSAGELFF. This chain joins TRBV27 and TRBJ2-2; D is unclear. The germline V gene has CDR1 MNHEY and CDR2 SMNVEV (reference sequence). The V gene lost 5 bases and the J gene lost 6 bases, with 7 bases spanning the gap. The CDR3 is 12 residues long.

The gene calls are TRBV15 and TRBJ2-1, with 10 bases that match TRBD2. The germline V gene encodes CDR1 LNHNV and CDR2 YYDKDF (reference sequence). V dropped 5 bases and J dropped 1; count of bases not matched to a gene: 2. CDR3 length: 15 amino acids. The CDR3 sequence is CATSDSGRSYNEQFF. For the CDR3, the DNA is TGTGCCACCAGCGATAGCGGGAGGTCCTACAATGAGCAGTTCTTC.

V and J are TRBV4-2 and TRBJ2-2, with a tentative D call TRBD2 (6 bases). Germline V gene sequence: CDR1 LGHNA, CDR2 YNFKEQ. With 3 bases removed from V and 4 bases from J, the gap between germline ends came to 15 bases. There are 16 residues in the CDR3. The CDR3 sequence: CASSQDSGGVTGELFF. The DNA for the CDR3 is TGTGCCAGCAGCCAGGATAGCGGTGGAGTCACCGGGGAGCTGTTTTTT.

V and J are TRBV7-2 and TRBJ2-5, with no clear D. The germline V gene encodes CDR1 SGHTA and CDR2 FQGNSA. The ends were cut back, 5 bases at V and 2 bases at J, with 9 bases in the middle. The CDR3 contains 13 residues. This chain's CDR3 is CASSPYFQETQYF. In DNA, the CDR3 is TGTGCCAGCAGCCCATACTTTCAAGAGACCCAGTACTTC.

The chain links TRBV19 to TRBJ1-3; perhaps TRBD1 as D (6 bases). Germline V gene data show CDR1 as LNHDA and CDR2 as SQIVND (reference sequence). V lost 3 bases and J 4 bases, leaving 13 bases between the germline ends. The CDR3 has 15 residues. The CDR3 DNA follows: TGTGCCAGTAGTATTGGGACATCTTACGGAAACACCATATATTTT. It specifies CASSIGTSYGNTIYF.

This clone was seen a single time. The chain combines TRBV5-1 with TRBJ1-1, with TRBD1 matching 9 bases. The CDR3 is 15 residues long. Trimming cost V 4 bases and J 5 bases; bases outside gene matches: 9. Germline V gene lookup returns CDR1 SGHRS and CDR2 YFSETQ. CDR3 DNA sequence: TGCGCCAGCAGCCCCGGGACAGGGTCTAGGACTGAAGCTTTCTTT. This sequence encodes CASSPGTGSRTEAFF.

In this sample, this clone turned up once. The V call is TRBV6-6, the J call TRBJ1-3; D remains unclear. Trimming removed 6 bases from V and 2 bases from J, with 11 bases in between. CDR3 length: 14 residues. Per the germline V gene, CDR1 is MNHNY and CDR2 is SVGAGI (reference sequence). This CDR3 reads CASSPDGTGNTIYF. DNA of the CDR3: TGTGCCAGCAGCCCGGATGGTACTGGAAACACCATATATTTT.

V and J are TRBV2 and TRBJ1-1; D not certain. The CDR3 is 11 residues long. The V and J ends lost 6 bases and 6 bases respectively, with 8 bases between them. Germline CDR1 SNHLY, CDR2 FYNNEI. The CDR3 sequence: CASRQAAEAFF. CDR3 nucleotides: TGTGCCAGCAGGCAAGCGGCTGAAGCTTTCTTT.

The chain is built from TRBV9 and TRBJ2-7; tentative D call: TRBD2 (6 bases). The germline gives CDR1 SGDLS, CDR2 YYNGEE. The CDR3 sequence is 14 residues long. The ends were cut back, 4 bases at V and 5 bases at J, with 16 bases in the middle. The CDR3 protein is CASSPRLVFNEQYF. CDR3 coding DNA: TGTGCCAGCAGCCCGAGACTAGTCTTTAACGAGCAGTACTTC.